The clone carrying this T cell receptor (beta chain) was seen only once. Clinical history as reported by participants underpinned cohort assignment. Recovered status in Cohort 3 required two negative PCRs, clearance, or symptom resolution. Produced via immunoSEQ multiplex PCR; TCRdb's table is partial and in-frame only. The repertoire holds under 300,000 clones, with about 89% as singletons. This record comes from a study of blood T cell repertoires in COVID-19. The overall study: The samples span acute and convalescent COVID-19 from the United States, Italy and Spain. The analysed material was cDNA or gDNA that came from T cells, B-cell-depleted T cells, or PBMCs.

The CDR3 spans 12 residues. CDR1 is MGHDK and CDR2 is SYGVNS in the germline V gene. The TCR comes from a woman aged 40-49 years who had recovered from COVID-19. The genes are TRBV25-1 and TRBJ2-4, with D tentatively TRBD1 (5 bases). Sequences were obtained from PBMCs or T cells enriched from blood (not recorded which). The CDR3 DNA sequence: TGTGTCCCAGTAGGGGTCAAAAACATTCAGTACTTC. Its protein is CVPVGVKNIQYF.